This record looks at one TCR beta chain sequence and its context. Its antigen is still unknown. No clone much larger than this one lies a single base away; base qualities are absent. The CDR3, from cysteine to phenylalanine, totals 15 residues. Of all the DNA, just the CDR3 is kept, 45 bases in frame from base 1. In the germline V gene (reference sequence), CDR1 corresponds to SGHKS and CDR2 to YYEKEE. At the junction V is shortened by 3 bases and J by 8 bases; bases outside the gene matches: 10. TCRbeta CDR3 regions were amplified from genomic DNA by means of the immunoSEQ Assay, a bias-controlled multiplex PCR. Under the source paper's analysis protocol: The number of nucleated cells in each sample was estimated from the amplification of reference gene primers within the assay. To quantify the absolute abundance of each unique TCRbeta CDR3 rearrangement, sequence reads were collapsed and filtered. For each sample, productive Simpson clonality was calculated as the square root of Simpson's diversity index over productive rearrangements. TCRdb took over this immuneACCESS table, retaining in-frame rearrangements with V and J assigned. Such tables are incomplete; in checked studies, under half of the missing clones stem from an unresolved V gene, and the remainder is unexplained. That table is the source of V, J and clone size, and D and trimming were worked out from the DNA. The sample table holds roughly 220,000 clones, of which roughly four fifths were seen once. 8% to 10% of the sample goes to the ten largest clones.

This sample was included in a study of blood T cell repertoires in COVID-19 (dated by TCRdb to 2018 to 2020). With respect to the entire study: The collaborator samples originated in the United States, Italy and Spain and spanned the acute and convalescent phases of COVID-19. The prospective study material was composed of cDNA or gDNA derived from T cells, B-cell-depleted T cells, or PBMCs. Subjects who had been exposed to COVID-19, were actively infected with it, or had recovered from it provided the deeply sampled blood TCRbeta repertoires that made up the dataset. The repertoires were made available in a free public database intended to serve as a resource for research on the immune response to SARS-CoV-2. Samples came from the ongoing ImmuneRACE study (first 160 participants) plus 1,254 subjects from 6 global collaborators. Nearly every sample came with metadata listing a de-identified subject ID, COVID-19 status, age in years and sex. Where available, HLA class I and class II types were obtained from metadata supplied by the sample provider rather than from assay-based typing. Results the study describes overall, beyond this receptor: The amount of clinical and demographic metadata varied by source and participant and was provided uncurated.

One collaborating source in Seattle enrolled patients during active infection and followed them longitudinally through the course of disease. Collaborating institutions collected whole blood in K2EDTA tubes following their own protocols. For TCRbeta analysis, collaborator samples were shipped as frozen whole blood, as isolated PBMCs, or as DNA extracted from either sample type. The rearrangement combines TRBV5-5 with TRBJ2-2, with TRBD2 identical over 7 junction bases. This TCR was sampled from a woman of 80 years or more with COVID-19, enrolled during active disease. What was sequenced was peripheral blood. The bases read TGTGCCAGCAGCTCCGGTCGGACTAGTCAGGGGGAGCTGTTTTTT. The translation is CASSSGRTSQGELFF. Full variable domain (CDR3 extended with the reference TRBV5-5 and TRBJ2-2 proteins): DAGVTQSPTHLIKTRGQQVTLRCSPISGHKSVSWYQQVLGQGPQFIFQYYEKEERGRGNFPDRFSARQFPNYSSELNVNALLLGDSALYLCASSSGRTSQGELFFGEGSRLTVL.